This TCR beta chain is from a study of T-cell memory formation after mild COVID-19. Findings and caveats of the study: Clones from the second wave (peaking day 37) had unconfirmed SARS-CoV-2 specificity.

In the case of this clonotype: The antigen is undetermined.

MiXCR, applied by TCRdb to the 5' RACE reads, yields one record per CDR3 protein. Among some 210,000 distinct CDR3 sequences listed, approximately 10% were seen once. This sequence was found in a man younger than 30 who had mild COVID-19 (a few samples of this study predate the infection). Cell type and time point are not known. Sequencing was done on a sample of PBMCs or a T cell subset sorted from them (not recorded which).

DNA of the CDR3: TGTGCCAGCAGCCAAGAGGTTCTGGTGGCGGGAACCCAAGAGACCCAGTACTTC. It translates to CASSQEVLVAGTQETQYF. The chain employs TRBV4-2 and TRBJ2-5; the D gene is possibly TRBD2 (6 bases). Germline CDR1 reads LGHNA; CDR2 reads YNFKEQ. The CDR3 runs to 18 residues. The germline V and J ends were trimmed by 0 bases and 1 base, with 18 bases remaining between them.